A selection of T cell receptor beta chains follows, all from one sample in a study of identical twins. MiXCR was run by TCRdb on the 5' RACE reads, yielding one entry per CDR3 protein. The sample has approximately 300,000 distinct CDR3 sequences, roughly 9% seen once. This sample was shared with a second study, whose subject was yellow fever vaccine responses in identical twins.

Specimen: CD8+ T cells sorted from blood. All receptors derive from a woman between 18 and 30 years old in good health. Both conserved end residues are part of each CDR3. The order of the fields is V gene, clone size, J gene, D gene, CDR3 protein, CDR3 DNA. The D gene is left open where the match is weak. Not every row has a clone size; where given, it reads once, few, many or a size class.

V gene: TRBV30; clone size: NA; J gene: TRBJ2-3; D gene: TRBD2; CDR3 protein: CAWKLAGESDTQYF; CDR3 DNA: TGTGCCTGGAAACTAGCGGGAGAATCAGATACGCAGTATTTT
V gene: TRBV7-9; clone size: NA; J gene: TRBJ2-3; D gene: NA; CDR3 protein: CASSAGGDRTDTQYF; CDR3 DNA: TGTGCCAGCAGCGCGGGCGGCGACCGCACAGATACGCAGTATTTT
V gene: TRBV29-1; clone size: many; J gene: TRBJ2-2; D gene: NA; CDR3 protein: CSVVPDINTGELFF; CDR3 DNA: TGCAGCGTTGTGCCAGATATTAACACCGGGGAGCTGTTTTTT
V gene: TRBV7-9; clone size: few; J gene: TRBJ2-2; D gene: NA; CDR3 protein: CASSLAPGISTGELFF; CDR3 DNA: TGTGCCAGCAGCTTAGCACCGGGAATCAGCACCGGGGAGCTGTTTTTT
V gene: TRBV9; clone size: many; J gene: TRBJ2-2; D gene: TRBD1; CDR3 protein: CASSTSGGTDTGELFF; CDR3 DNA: TGTGCCAGCAGCACCTCAGGGGGCACGGACACCGGGGAGCTGTTTTTT
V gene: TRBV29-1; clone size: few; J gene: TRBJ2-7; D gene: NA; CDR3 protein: CSVGTHTYEQYF; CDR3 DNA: TGCAGTGTAGGGACACATACCTACGAGCAGTACTTC
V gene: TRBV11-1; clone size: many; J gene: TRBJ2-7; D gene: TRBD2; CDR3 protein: CASSLWTLGSGRDLYEQYF; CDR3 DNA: TGTGCCAGCAGCTTATGGACCCTAGGGAGCGGGAGGGATTTGTACGAGCAGTACTTC
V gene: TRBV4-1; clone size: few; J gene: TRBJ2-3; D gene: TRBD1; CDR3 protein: CASSHAGTGASDTQYF; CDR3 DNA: TGCGCCAGCAGCCATGCCGGGACAGGGGCTTCAGATACGCAGTATTTT
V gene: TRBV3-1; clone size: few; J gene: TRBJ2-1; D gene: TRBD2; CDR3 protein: CASSPPGLAGGQQFF; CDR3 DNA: TGTGCCAGCAGCCCCCCGGGACTAGCGGGTGGCCAGCAGTTCTTC
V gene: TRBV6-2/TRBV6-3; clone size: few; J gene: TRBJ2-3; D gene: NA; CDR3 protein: CASSGGGHTDTQYF; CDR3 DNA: TGTGCCAGCAGTGGAGGGGGACACACAGATACGCAGTATTTT
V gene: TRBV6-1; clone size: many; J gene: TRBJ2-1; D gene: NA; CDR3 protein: CASSLTDYNEQFF; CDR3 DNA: TGTGCCAGCAGCTTGACAGATTACAATGAGCAGTTCTTC
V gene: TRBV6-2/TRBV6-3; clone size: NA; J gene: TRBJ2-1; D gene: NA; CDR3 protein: CASSYSPSRNEQFF; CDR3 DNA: TGTGCCAGCAGTTACTCCCCTAGCAGGAATGAGCAGTTCTTC
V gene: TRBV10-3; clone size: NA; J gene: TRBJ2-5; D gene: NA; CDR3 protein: CAISGNQETQYF; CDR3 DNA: TGTGCCATCAGTGGAAACCAAGAGACCCAGTACTTC
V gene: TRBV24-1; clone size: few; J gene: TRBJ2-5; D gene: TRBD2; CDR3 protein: CATSDVGLAGGQETQYF; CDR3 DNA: TGTGCCACCAGTGACGTCGGACTAGCGGGGGGCCAAGAGACCCAGTACTTC
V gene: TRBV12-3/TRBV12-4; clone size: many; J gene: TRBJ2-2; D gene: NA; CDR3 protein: CASTTGASGTGELFF; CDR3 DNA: TGTGCCAGCACTACAGGAGCCAGTGGCACCGGGGAGCTGTTTTTT
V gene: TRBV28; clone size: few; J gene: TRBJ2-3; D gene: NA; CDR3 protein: CASSPDLGDKGDTQYF; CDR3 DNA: TGTGCCAGCAGCCCCGATCTAGGGGACAAAGGGGATACGCAGTATTTT
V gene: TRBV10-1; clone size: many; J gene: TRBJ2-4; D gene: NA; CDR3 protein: CASSETLAENIQYF; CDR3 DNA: TGCGCCAGCAGTGAAACTCTTGCAGAGAACATTCAGTACTTC
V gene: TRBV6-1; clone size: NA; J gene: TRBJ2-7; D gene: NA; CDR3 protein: CASTELGDSYEQYF; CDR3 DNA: TGTGCCAGCACCGAGTTGGGGGACTCCTACGAGCAGTACTTC
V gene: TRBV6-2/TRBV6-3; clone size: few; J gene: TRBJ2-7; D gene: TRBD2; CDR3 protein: CASNLAGEAYEQYF; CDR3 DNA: TGTGCCAGCAATCTAGCGGGAGAGGCTTACGAGCAGTACTTC
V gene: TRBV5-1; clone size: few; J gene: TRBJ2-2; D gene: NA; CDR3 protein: CASPSDRTGELFF; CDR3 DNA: TGCGCCAGCCCATCAGATAGGACCGGGGAGCTGTTTTTT
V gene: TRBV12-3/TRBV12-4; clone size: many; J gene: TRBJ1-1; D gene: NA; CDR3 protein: CASSLKGSEAFF; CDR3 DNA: TGTGCCAGCAGTTTAAAGGGGTCTGAAGCTTTCTTT
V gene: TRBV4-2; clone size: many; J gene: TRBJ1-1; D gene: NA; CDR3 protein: CASIQTGGGTAEAFF; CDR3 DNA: TGTGCCAGCATACAAACCGGGGGGGGGACCGCTGAAGCTTTCTTT
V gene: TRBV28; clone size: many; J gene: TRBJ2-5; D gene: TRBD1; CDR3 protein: CASSLATGEETQYF; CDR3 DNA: TGTGCCAGCAGTTTGGCGACAGGGGAAGAGACCCAGTACTTC
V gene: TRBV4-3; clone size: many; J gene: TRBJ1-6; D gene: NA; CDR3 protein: CASSQDRVSYNSPLHF; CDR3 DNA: TGCGCCAGCAGCCAAGACCGGGTCTCCTATAATTCACCCCTCCACTTT
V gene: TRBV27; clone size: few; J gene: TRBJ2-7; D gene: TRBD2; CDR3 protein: CASSFVAGGLLSHEQYF; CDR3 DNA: TGTGCCAGCAGTTTTGTAGCGGGAGGGCTCTTAAGCCACGAGCAGTACTTC
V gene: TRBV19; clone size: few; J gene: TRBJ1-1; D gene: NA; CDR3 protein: CASSIWQGRNGTEAFF; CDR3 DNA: TGTGCCAGTAGTATCTGGCAGGGGCGGAACGGAACTGAAGCTTTCTTT
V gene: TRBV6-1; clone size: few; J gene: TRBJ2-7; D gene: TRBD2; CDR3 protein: CASSEDLGLAAYEQYF; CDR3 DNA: TGTGCCAGCAGTGAGGATTTAGGACTAGCGGCCTACGAGCAGTACTTC
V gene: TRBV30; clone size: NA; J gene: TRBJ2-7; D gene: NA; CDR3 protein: CAWRLPGEYEQYF; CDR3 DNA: TGTGCCTGGAGACTGCCAGGAGAGTACGAGCAGTACTTC
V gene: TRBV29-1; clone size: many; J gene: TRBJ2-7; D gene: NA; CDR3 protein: CSAGTDSYEQYF; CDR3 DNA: TGCAGCGCAGGGACTGACTCCTACGAGCAGTACTTC
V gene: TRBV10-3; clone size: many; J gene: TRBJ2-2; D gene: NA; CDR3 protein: CAISVLNTGELFF; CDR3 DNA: TGTGCCATCAGTGTTCTGAACACCGGGGAGCTGTTTTTT
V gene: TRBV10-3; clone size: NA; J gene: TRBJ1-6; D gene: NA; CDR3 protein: CAISESVVSSSYNSPLHF; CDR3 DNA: TGTGCCATCAGTGAGTCTGTCGTCTCGAGCTCCTATAATTCACCCCTCCACTTT
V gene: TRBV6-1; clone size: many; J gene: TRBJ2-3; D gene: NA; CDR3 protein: CASSEASESDTQYF; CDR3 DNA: TGTGCCAGCAGTGAAGCTTCCGAGTCGGATACGCAGTATTTT
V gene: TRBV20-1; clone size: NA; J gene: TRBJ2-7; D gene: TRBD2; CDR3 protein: CSASQREGLYEQYF; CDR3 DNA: TGCAGTGCTAGTCAGCGGGAGGGCCTCTACGAGCAGTACTTC
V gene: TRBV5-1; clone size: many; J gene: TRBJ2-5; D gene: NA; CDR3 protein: CASSLVAEETQYF; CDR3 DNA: TGCGCCAGCAGCTTGGTGGCGGAGGAGACCCAGTACTTC
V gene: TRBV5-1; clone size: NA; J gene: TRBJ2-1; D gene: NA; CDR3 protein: CASSLTPFYHNEQFF; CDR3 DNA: TGCGCCAGCAGCCTGACACCCTTTTACCACAATGAGCAGTTCTTC
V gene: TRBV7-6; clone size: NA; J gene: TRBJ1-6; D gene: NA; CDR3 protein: CASSRGQSSYNSPLHF; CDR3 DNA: TGTGCCAGCAGCCGCGGACAGAGCTCCTATAATTCACCCCTCCACTTT
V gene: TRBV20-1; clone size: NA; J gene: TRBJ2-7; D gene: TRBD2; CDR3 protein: CSARDQGSGSFEQYF; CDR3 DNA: TGCAGTGCTAGAGATCAAGGGAGCGGGAGCTTCGAGCAGTACTTC
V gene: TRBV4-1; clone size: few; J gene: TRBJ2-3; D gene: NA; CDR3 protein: CASSQIGLPITDTQYF; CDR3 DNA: TGCGCCAGCAGCCAAATTGGACTTCCGATTACAGATACGCAGTATTTT
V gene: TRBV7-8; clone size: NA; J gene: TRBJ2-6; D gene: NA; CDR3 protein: CASSSDPVSSGANVLTF; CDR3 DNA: TGTGCCAGCAGCTCAGACCCGGTCAGCTCTGGGGCCAACGTCCTGACTTTC
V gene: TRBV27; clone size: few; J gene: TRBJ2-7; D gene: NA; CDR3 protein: CASSGQVGGNFYEQYF; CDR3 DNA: TGTGCCAGCAGTGGCCAGGTTGGGGGAAATTTCTACGAGCAGTACTTC
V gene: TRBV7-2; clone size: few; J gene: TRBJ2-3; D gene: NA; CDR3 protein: CASRERGTDTQYF; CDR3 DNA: TGTGCCAGTCGAGAGAGGGGTACAGATACGCAGTATTTT
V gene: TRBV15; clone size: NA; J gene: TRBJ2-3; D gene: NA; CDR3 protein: CATSRGEGSTDTQYF; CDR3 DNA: TGTGCCACCAGCAGAGGAGAGGGGAGCACAGATACGCAGTATTTT
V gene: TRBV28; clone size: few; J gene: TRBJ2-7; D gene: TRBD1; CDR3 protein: CAGGTGRTYEQYF; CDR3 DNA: TGTGCCGGCGGGACAGGGAGAACCTACGAGCAGTACTTC
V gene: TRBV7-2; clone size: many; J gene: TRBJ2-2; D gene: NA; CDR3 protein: CASSLEGYHTGELFF; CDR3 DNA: TGTGCCAGCAGCTTAGAAGGCTACCACACCGGGGAGCTGTTTTTT
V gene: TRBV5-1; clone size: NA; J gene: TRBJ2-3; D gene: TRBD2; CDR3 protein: CASSLDLAGGTSTDTQYF; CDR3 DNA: TGCGCCAGCAGCTTGGATCTAGCGGGGGGGACAAGCACAGATACGCAGTATTTT
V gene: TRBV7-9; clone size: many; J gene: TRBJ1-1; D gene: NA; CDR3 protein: CASSAPGQKNTEAFF; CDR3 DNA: TGTGCCAGCAGCGCCCCGGGTCAAAAAAACACTGAAGCTTTCTTT
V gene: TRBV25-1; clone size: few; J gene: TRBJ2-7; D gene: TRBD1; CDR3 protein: CASTGQGSEQYF; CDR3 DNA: TGTGCCAGCACGGGACAGGGTTCCGAGCAGTACTTC
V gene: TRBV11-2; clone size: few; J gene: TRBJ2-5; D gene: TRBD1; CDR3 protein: CASSPTGNEETQYF; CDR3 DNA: TGTGCCAGCAGCCCGACAGGGAATGAAGAGACCCAGTACTTC